The 20 T cell receptor beta chains below were found in one sample sequenced in a study of T cell responses to AZD1222 COVID-19 vaccine. Some clones are missing from TCRdb's copy, which holds only in-frame ones; the method was immunoSEQ multiplex PCR. This sample has 140,000 to 150,000 clones, with 88% found just once. The sample here was peripheral blood, taken 28 days after the second dose of the MenACWY control vaccine. The receptors originated from an adult who received the MenACWY meningococcal vaccine as a control.

The chain couples TRBV4-3 to TRBJ1-5, with 8 bases matching TRBD1. V gave up 2 bases and J gave up 2 bases; unmatched junction bases: 8. Germline CDR1 and CDR2: LGHNA and YSLEER. The CDR3 spans 17 residues. CDR3 sequence reads: CASSQMGPGQGNQPQHF. CDR3 sequence (DNA): TGCGCCAGCAGCCAAATGGGGCCGGGACAGGGCAATCAGCCCCAGCATTTT.

The sample holds one count of this clone. This rearrangement joins TRBV20-1 to TRBJ2-1, with 8 bases lining up with TRBD2. This CDR3 contains 16 residues. V shed 3 bases and J 0 bases; nucleotides not matched to a gene: 7. Looked up from germline, CDR1 is DFQATT and CDR2 is SNEGSKA (reference sequence). CDR3 residues: CSASGTGTSSYNEQFF. Written as DNA, the CDR3 is TGCAGTGCTAGTGGAACCGGGACTAGCTCCTACAATGAGCAGTTCTTC.

This chain joins TRBV11-3 and TRBJ1-6, with TRBD1 identical over 10 bases. The CDR3 loop spans 16 amino acids. CDR1 SGHNT and CDR2 YENEEA come from the germline V gene. The J segment lost 8 bases and the V segment lost 5 bases, leaving 9 bases of the junction unmatched. CDR3 in amino acids: CASSPRTGGFDSPLHF. The CDR3 DNA follows: TGTGCCAGCAGCCCGAGGACAGGGGGTTTTGATTCACCCCTCCACTTT.

This sequence joins TRBV25-1 and TRBJ1-2; a weak D match, TRBD1 (5 bases). The V end was cut by 3 bases, the J end by 8 bases, with 16 bases between. The CDR3 covers 14 residues. In germline, CDR1 is MGHDK, CDR2 SYGVNS. The DNA for the CDR3 is TGTGCCAGCAGTGATCCGGGGGGATGGTTGGGCTACACCTTC. As protein: CASSDPGGWLGYTF.

V and J are TRBV6-1 and TRBJ1-2, with unresolved D. The CDR3 consists of 13 residues. In germline, CDR1 is MNHNS, CDR2 SASEGT. V lost 1 base and J 4 bases, leaving 7 bases between the germline ends. In DNA, the CDR3 is TGTGCCAGCAGTGAAGGTCACCTCTATGGCTACACCTTC. Translation: CASSEGHLYGYTF.

The chain carries TRBV12-3 or TRBV12-4 and TRBJ1-1; no definite D call. This CDR3 is 12 amino acids long. Deletions cut 5 bases from V and 3 bases from J, with 7 bases between. The CDR3 spells CASSPGYTEAFF. The CDR3, as DNA: TGTGCCAGCAGTCCAGGCTACACTGAAGCTTTCTTT.

The J gene is TRBJ2-6, the V gene TRBV30, with a possible D match to TRBD1 (5 bases). Germline V gene lookup returns CDR1 GTSNPN and CDR2 SVGIG (reference sequence). This CDR3 spans 15 amino acids. Between the trimmed V and J ends, which lost 2 bases and 1 base, there was a span of 9 bases. The DNA of the CDR3 is TGTGCCTGGAGTTTCTCAGGGTCTGGGGCCAACGTCCTGACTTTC. It codes for CAWSFSGSGANVLTF.

This clone was observed a few times. DNA of the CDR3: TGTGCCAGCAGCTTAGCGTTTAGGGGGCGCCATGAGCAGTTCTTC. This sequence encodes CASSLAFRGRHEQFF. The chain employs TRBV7-9 and TRBJ2-1; the match to TRBD1 covers 7 bases. The CDR3 runs to 15 residues. The ends lost 0 bases at V and 8 bases at J; junction bases unmatched: 7. From germline, CDR1 is SEHNR and CDR2 FQNEAQ (reference sequence).

The rearrangement joins TRBV6-5 to TRBJ2-7, with 8 bases lining up with TRBD2. V was pared by 2 bases and J by 4 bases, with 4 bases of the junction left unmatched. CDR3 length: 14 residues. Germline V gene data show CDR1 as MNHEY and CDR2 as SVGAGI. CDR3 protein: CASSYTASGYEQYF. The CDR3 DNA reads TGTGCCAGCAGTTACACGGCTAGCGGGTACGAGCAGTACTTC.

The rearrangement uses TRBV10-2 and TRBJ2-7, with D possibly being TRBD2 (5 bases). The CDR3 sequence is 14 residues long. Trimming cost V 7 bases and J 0 bases, with 13 bases left between them. Germline loops: CDR1 WSHSY, CDR2 SAAADI. CDR3 sequence reads: CASKAGRSSYEQYF. The CDR3 DNA reads as TGCGCCAGCAAGGCGGGCAGGAGCTCCTACGAGCAGTACTTC.

V and J are TRBV29-1 and TRBJ2-7, with D maybe TRBD1 (6 bases). The CDR3 spans 14 residues. V dropped 6 bases and J dropped 3 bases, with 18 bases sitting between them. Germline V CDR1 and CDR2: SQVTM, ANQGSEA. CDR3 region: CSVTPQGQFYEQYF. CDR3 DNA: TGCAGCGTAACTCCTCAAGGACAGTTCTACGAGCAGTACTTC.

The rearrangement links TRBV7-9 to TRBJ1-4; D is perhaps TRBD1 (6 bases). The CDR3 extends over 14 amino acids. Trimming cost V 5 bases and J 4 bases, with 11 bases left between them. CDR1 and CDR2 (germline): SEHNR, FQNEAQ (reference sequence). The CDR3 loop is CASSRRQDNEKLFF. CDR3 DNA sequence: TGTGCCAGCAGCCGGCGACAGGATAATGAAAAACTGTTTTTT.

This chain links TRBV28 with TRBJ2-1; possible D gene TRBD1, 6 bases. Trimming took 1 base from V and 7 from J, leaving 17 bases between them. Germline CDR1 reads MDHEN; CDR2 reads SYDVKM. CDR3 size: 16 residues. The CDR3 is CASSLFAGANGNEQFF. CDR3 DNA sequence: TGTGCCAGCAGTTTATTCGCAGGGGCGAATGGTAATGAGCAGTTCTTC.

The chain couples TRBV5-5 to TRBJ1-2; D is ambiguous. This CDR3 is built from 12 residues. The ends were cut back, 0 bases at V and 8 bases at J, with 8 bases in the middle. Per the germline V gene, CDR1 is SGHKS and CDR2 is YYEKEE (reference sequence). DNA for the CDR3: TGTGCCAGCAGCTTGGCGAGCAGGGGCTACACCTTC. Protein: CASSLASRGYTF.

Here the CDR3 DNA reads TGTGCCATCAGTGAGCGTAGGGAGGGAGAAAAACTGTTTTTT. Translation: CAISERREGEKLFF. The chain combines TRBV10-3 with TRBJ1-4; D uncertain. The germline V and J ends were trimmed by 2 bases and 8 bases, with 12 bases remaining between them. CDR3 size: 14 residues. CDR1 is ENHRY and CDR2 is SYGVKD in the germline V gene.

The chain joins TRBV5-6 to TRBJ2-1; 9 bases are shared with TRBD1. CDR3 length: 18 residues. V shed 4 bases and J 12 bases; nucleotides not matched to a gene: 23. Germline CDR1 and CDR2: SGHDT and YYEEEE. In DNA, the CDR3 is TGTGCCAGCAGCCGAAGGACAGGGGTACCCTTACCAGGCTATCTGCAGTTCTTC. It yields the protein CASSRRTGVPLPGYLQFF.

The rearrangement links TRBV11-2 to TRBJ1-5; D remains unclear. The CDR3 runs to 13 residues. Germline V gene sequence: CDR1 SGHAT, CDR2 FQNNGV. The V gene lost 5 bases and the J gene lost 11 bases, with 16 bases spanning the gap. This CDR3 reads CASSPAVGSAQHF. The CDR3 DNA follows: TGTGCCAGCAGCCCTGCGGTGGGTTCGGCCCAGCATTTT.

The V gene is TRBV5-1, the J gene TRBJ2-7; 9 bases are shared with TRBD1. Trimming cost V 9 bases and J 1 base; bases outside gene matches: 5. The germline V gene has CDR1 SGHRS and CDR2 YFSETQ. The CDR3 covers 13 residues. The CDR3 coding sequence is TGCGCCAACGGACAGGGGATTTCCTACGAGCAGTACTTC. As protein: CANGQGISYEQYF.

This chain connects TRBV19 to TRBJ1-1; possibly TRBD1 for D (6 bases). Looked up from germline, CDR1 is LNHDA and CDR2 is SQIVND (reference sequence). The CDR3 runs 14 residues. V was clipped by 6 bases and J by 0 bases, with 11 bases between them. This CDR3 reads CASRRGSVNTEAFF. The CDR3 nucleotides read TGTGCCAGTAGGAGGGGGTCCGTGAACACTGAAGCTTTCTTT.

J is TRBJ2-7 and V is TRBV3-1 (or the pseudogene TRBV3-2), with TRBD2 identical over 7 bases. Germline V gene lookup returns CDR1 LGHDT and CDR2 YNNKEL (reference sequence). The CDR3 is 15 amino acids. J lost 7 bases, V lost 6 bases, and 15 bases had no gene match. CDR3 protein: CASSLAGLGGGEQYF. The CDR3 nucleotides are TGTGCCAGCAGTTTGGCAGGGCTGGGGGGGGGAGAGCAGTACTTC.